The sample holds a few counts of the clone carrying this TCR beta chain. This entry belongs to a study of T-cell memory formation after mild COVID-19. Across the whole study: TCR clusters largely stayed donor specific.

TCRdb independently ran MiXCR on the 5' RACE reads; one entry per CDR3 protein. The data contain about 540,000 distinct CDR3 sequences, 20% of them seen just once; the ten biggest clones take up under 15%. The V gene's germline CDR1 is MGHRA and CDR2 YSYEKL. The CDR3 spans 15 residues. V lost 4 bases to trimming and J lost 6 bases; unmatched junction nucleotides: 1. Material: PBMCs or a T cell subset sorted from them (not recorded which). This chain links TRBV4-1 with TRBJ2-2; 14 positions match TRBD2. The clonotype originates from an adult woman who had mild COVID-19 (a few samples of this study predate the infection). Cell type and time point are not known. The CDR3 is CASSRTSGGSGELFF. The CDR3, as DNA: TGCGCCAGCAGCCGGACTAGCGGGGGGTCCGGGGAGCTGTTTTTT.